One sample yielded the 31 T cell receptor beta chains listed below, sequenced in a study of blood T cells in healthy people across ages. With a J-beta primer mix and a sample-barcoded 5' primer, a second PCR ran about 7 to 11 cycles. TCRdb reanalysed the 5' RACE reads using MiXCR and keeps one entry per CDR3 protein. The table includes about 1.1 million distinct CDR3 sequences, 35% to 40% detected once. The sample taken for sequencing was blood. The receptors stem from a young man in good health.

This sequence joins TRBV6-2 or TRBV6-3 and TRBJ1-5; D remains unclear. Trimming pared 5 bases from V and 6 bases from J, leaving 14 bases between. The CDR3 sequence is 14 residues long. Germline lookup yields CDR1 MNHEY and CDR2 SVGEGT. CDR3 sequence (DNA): TGTGCCAGCAGTGGCTCAGGAGGGCGTCAGCCCCAGCATTTT. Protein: CASSGSGGRQPQHF.

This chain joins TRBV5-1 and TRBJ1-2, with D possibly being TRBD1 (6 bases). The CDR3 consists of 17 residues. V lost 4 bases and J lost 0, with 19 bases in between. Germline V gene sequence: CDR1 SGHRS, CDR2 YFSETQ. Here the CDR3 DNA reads TGCGCCAGCAGCCGCGGTGACAGGACAGACTCTAACTATGGCTACACCTTC. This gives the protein CASSRGDRTDSNYGYTF.

The CDR3 DNA sequence: TGCGCCAGCGCAGCAGGGTCCCTGAGCGGCACTGAAGCTTTCTTT. Its protein product is CASAAGSLSGTEAFF. The chain employs TRBV5-1 and TRBJ1-1, with D possibly being TRBD1 (5 bases). The germline gives CDR1 SGHRS, CDR2 YFSETQ. The germline V and J ends were trimmed by 7 bases and 4 bases, with 20 bases remaining between them. The CDR3 is 15 amino acids.

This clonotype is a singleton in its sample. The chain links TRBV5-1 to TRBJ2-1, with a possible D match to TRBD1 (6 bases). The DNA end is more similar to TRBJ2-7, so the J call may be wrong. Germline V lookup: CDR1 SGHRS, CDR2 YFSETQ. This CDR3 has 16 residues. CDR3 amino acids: CASSLEVGQHYNEQYF. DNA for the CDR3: TGCGCCAGCAGCTTGGAAGTCGGACAGCACTACAATGAGCAGTACTTC.

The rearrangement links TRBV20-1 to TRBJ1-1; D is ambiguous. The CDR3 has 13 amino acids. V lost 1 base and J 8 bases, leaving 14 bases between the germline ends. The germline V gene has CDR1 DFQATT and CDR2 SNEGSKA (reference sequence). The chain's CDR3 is CSARGKLVGEAFF. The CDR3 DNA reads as TGCAGTGCTAGAGGGAAGCTCGTTGGGGAAGCTTTCTTT.

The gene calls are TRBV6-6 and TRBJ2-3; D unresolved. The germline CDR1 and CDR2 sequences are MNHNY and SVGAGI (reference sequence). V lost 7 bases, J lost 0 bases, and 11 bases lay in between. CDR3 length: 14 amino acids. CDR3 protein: CASKPDTSTDTQYF. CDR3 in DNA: TGTGCCAGCAAGCCAGATACTAGCACAGATACGCAGTATTTT.

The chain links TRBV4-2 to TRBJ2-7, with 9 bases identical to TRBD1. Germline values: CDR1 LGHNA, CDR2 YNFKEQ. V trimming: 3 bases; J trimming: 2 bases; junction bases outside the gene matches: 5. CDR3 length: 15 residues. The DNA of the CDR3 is TGTGCCAGCAGCCAGGGGGGGACAGGGACCTACGAGCAGTACTTC. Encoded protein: CASSQGGTGTYEQYF.

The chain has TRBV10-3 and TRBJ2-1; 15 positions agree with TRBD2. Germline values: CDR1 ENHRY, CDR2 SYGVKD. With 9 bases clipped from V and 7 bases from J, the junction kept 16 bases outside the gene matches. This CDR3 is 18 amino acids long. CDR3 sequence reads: CAIRRTSGGAVLSNEQFF. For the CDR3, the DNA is TGTGCCATACGACGGACTAGCGGGGGGGCCGTCTTGAGTAATGAGCAGTTCTTC.

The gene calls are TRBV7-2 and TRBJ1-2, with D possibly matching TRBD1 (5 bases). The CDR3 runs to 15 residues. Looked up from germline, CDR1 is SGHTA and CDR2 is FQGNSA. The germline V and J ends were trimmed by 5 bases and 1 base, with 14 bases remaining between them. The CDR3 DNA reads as TGTGCCAGCAGCCCGCCCAGGGCCCTTAACTATGGCTACACCTTC. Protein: CASSPPRALNYGYTF.

The DNA for the CDR3 is TGTGCCAGCACCCCGAACCGCTCCTATAATTCACCCCTCCACTTT. Amino acid sequence: CASTPNRSYNSPLHF. The J gene is TRBJ1-6, the V gene TRBV7-9; D uncertain. V lost 7 bases and J lost 0, with 10 bases in between. This CDR3 is built from 15 residues. Germline CDR1 reads SEHNR; CDR2 reads FQNEAQ (reference sequence).

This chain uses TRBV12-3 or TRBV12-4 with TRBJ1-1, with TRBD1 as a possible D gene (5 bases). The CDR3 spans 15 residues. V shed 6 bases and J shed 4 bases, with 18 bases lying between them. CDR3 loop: CASSLHGTGGTEAFF. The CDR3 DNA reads TGTGCCAGCAGCCTACACGGGACCGGGGGCACTGAAGCTTTCTTT.

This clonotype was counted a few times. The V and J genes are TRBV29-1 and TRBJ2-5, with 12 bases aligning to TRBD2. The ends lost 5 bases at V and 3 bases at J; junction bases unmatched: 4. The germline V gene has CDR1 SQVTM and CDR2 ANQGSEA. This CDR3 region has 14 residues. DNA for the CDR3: TGCAGCGTTCCGACTAGCGGGGGTGAAGAGACCCAGTACTTC. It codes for CSVPTSGGEETQYF.

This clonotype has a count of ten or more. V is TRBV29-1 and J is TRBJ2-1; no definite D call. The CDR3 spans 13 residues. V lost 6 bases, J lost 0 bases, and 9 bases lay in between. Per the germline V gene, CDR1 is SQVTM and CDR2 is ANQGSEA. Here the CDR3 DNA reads TGCAGCGTGAGATTTAGCTCCTACAATGAGCAGTTCTTC. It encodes CSVRFSSYNEQFF.

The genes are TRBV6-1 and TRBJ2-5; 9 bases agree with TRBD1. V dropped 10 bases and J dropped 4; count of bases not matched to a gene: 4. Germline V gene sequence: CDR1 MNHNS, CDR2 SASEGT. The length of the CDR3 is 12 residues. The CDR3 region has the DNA TGTGCCATCGGGACAGGGAGAGAGACCCAGTACTTC. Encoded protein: CAIGTGRETQYF.

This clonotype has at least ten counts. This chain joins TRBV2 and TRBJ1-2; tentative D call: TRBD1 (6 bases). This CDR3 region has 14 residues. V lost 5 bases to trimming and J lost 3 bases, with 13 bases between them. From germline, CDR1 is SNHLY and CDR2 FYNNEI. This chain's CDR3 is CASSLNRGDYGYTF. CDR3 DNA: TGTGCCAGCAGTCTCAATAGGGGGGACTATGGCTACACCTTC.

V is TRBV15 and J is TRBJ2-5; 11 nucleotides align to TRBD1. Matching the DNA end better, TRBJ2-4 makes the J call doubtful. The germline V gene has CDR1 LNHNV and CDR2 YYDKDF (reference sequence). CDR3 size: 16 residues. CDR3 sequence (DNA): TGTGCCACCAGCAGCGGGACAGGGGGAGCCAAAAACATTCAGTACTTC. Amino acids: CATSSGTGGAKNIQYF.

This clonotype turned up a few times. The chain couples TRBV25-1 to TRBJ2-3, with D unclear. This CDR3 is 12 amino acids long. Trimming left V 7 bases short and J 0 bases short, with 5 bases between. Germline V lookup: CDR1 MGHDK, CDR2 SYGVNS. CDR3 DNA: TGTGCCAGCACGACAAGCACAGATACGCAGTATTTT. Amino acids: CASTTSTDTQYF.

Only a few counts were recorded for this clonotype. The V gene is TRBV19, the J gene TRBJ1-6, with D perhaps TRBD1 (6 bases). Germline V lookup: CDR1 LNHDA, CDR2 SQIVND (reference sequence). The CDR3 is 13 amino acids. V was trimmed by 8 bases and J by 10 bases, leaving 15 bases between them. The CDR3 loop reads CASRLGAESPLHF. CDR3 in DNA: TGTGCCAGTCGACTGGGGGCGGAATCACCCCTCCACTTT. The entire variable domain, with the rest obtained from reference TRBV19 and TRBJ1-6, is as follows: DGGITQSPKYLFRKEGQNVTLSCEQNLNHDAMYWYRQDPGQGLRLIYYSQIVNDFQKGDIAEGYSVSREKKESFPLTVTSAQKNPTAFYLCASRLGAESPLHFGNGTRLTVT.

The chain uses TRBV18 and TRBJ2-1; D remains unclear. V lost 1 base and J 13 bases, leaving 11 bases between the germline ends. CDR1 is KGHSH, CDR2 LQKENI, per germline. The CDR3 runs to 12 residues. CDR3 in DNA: TGTGCCAGCTCACCACAAGGGAAGACCCAGTTCTTC. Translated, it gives CASSPQGKTQFF.

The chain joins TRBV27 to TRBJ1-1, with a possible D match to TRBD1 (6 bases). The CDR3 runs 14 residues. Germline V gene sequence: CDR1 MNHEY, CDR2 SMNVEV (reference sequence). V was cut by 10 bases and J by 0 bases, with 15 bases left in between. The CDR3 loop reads CATRTGTLNTEAFF. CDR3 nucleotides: TGTGCCACCCGAACAGGGACCTTGAACACTGAAGCTTTCTTT.

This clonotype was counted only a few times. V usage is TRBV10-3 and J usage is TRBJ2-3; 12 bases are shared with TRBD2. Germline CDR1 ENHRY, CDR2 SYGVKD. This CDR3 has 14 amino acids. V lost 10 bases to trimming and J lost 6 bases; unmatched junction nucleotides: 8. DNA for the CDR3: TGTGCCACCTCTACTAGCGGGGGGCAGGATACGCAGTATTTT. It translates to CATSTSGGQDTQYF.

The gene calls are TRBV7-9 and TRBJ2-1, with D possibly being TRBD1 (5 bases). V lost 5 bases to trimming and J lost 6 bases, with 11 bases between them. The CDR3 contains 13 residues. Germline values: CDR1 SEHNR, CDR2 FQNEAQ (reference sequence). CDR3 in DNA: TGTGCCAGCAGCACTACAGGTCCCAATGAGCAGTTCTTC. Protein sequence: CASSTTGPNEQFF. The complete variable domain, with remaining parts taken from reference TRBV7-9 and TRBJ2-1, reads DTGVSQNPRHKITKRGQNVTFRCDPISEHNRLYWYRQTLGQGPEFLTYFQNEAQLEKSRLLSDRFSAERPKGSFSTLEIQRTEQGDSAMYLCASSTTGPNEQFFGPGTRLTVL.

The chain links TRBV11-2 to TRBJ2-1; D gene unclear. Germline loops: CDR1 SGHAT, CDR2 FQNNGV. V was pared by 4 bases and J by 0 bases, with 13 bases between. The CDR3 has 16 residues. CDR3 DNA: TGTGCCAGCAGCTCTCTTCGAGAGAGCTCCTACAATGAGCAGTTCTTC. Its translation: CASSSLRESSYNEQFF. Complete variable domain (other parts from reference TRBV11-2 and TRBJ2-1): EAGVAQSPRYKIIEKRQSVAFWCNPISGHATLYWYQQILGQGPKLLIQFQNNGVVDDSQLPKDRFSAERLKGVDSTLKIQPAKLEDSAVYLCASSSLRESSYNEQFFGPGTRLTVL.

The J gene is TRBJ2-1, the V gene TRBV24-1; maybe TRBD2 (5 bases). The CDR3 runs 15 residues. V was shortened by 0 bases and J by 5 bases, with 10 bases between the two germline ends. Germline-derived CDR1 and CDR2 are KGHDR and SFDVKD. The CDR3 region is CATSDLGVGDNEQFF. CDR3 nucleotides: TGTGCCACCAGTGATTTGGGCGTCGGGGACAATGAGCAGTTCTTC.

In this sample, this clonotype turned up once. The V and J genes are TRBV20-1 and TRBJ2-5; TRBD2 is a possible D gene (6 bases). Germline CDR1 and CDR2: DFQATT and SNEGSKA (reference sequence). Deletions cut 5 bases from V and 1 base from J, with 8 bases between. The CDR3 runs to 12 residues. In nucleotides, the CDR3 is TGCAGTGCTGGGACTTTCCAAGAGACCCAGTACTTC. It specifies CSAGTFQETQYF.

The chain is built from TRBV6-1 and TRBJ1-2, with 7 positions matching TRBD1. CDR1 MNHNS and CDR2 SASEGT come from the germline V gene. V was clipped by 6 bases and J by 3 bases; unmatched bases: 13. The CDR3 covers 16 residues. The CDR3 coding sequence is TGTGCCAGCAGACCGACAAAGACAGGGATGGACTATGGCTACACCTTC. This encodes CASRPTKTGMDYGYTF.

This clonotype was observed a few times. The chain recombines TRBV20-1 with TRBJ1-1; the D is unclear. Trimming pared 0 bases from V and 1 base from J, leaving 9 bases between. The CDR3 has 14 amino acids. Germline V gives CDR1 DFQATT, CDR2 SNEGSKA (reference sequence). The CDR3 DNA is TGCAGTGCTAGAGATCCATGGGGGAACACTGAAGCTTTCTTT. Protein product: CSARDPWGNTEAFF.

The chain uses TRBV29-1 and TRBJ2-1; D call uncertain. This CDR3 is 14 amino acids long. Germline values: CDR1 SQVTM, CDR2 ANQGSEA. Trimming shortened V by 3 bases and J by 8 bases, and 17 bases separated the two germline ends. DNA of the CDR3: TGCAGCGTTGAGCGACCCGGCATTTTCGATGAGCAGTTCTTC. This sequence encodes CSVERPGIFDEQFF.

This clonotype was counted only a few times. CDR3 residues: CASRPVGGRETQYF. The CDR3 DNA sequence: TGTGCCAGCAGACCTGTTGGGGGTAGGGAGACCCAGTACTTC. The V call is TRBV25-1, the J call TRBJ2-5; possibly TRBD1 or TRBD2 for D (5 bases each). Germline V gives CDR1 MGHDK, CDR2 SYGVNS. The V end was cut by 6 bases, the J end by 5 bases, with 16 bases between. This CDR3 contains 14 residues.

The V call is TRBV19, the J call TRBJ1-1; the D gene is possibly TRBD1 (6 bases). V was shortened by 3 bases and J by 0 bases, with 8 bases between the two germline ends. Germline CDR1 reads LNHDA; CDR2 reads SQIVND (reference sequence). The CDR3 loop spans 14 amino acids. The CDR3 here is CASSIDRMNTEAFF. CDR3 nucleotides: TGTGCCAGTAGTATCGACAGGATGAACACTGAAGCTTTCTTT. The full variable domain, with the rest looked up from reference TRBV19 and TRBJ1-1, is DGGITQSPKYLFRKEGQNVTLSCEQNLNHDAMYWYRQDPGQGLRLIYYSQIVNDFQKGDIAEGYSVSREKKESFPLTVTSAQKNPTAFYLCASSIDRMNTEAFFGQGTRLTVV.

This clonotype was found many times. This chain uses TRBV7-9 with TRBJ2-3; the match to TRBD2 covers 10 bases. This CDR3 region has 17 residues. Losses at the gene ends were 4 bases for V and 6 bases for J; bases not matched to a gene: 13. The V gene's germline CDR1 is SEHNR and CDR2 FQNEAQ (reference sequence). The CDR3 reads CASSWTVAGGSGDTQYF. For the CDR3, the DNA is TGTGCCAGCAGCTGGACAGTAGCGGGGGGTTCAGGGGATACGCAGTATTTT.